The rows below give T cell receptor beta chains drawn from one sample of a study of CD8 T cells in Susac syndrome. TCRdb reprocessed the immunoSEQ multiplex PCR reads with MiXCR, giving one entry per CDR3 protein. The table includes 100,000 to 150,000 distinct CDR3 sequences, around 94% detected once. The sample taken for sequencing was CD8+ T cells from PBMCs. These receptors were collected from a human donor with Susac syndrome. Both conserved end residues are part of each CDR3.

cdr3_aa,v_call,j_call
CSVQGLYYEQYF,TRBV29-1,TRBJ2-7
CASSDSTGGPDTQYF,TRBV6-4,TRBJ2-3
CASSQAGTTGELFF,TRBV3-1,TRBJ2-2
CASSFAENSYNSPLHF,TRBV13,TRBJ1-6
CASSREGQPHTGELFF,TRBV13,TRBJ2-2
CASSSGQGEETQYF,TRBV27,TRBJ2-5
CASSQMNQGNGYTF,TRBV5-1,TRBJ1-2
CASSPDRATEAFF,TRBV4-1,TRBJ1-1
CASSPRHSYEQYF,TRBV14,TRBJ2-7
CASSYSSSLSGANVLTF,TRBV6-5,TRBJ2-6
CASSIEEGQPNIQYF,TRBV19,TRBJ2-4
CASSPTSGASTDTQYF,TRBV6-4,TRBJ2-3
CASSSQVREKETQYF,TRBV12-3/TRBV12-4,TRBJ2-5
CASTSFLDSNSPLHF,TRBV28,TRBJ1-6
CASSFLGTENYEQYF,TRBV28,TRBJ2-7
CASRGTGPTEAFF,TRBV12-3/TRBV12-4,TRBJ1-1
CASSLAGEADTQYF,TRBV28,TRBJ2-3
CAAGAGSSSGANVLTF,TRBV13,TRBJ2-6
CASSEGPGGGEAFF,TRBV6-4,TRBJ1-1
CATSDHSRQDTQYF,TRBV24-1,TRBJ2-3
CSAGRAEPPDTQYF,TRBV20-1,TRBJ2-3
CASSVGGLGTEREETQYF,TRBV9,TRBJ2-5
CSADQGGYTEAFF,TRBV20-1,TRBJ1-1
CASSQDTTGGYEQYF,TRBV3-1,TRBJ2-7
CASTLGQQPQHF,TRBV12-3/TRBV12-4,TRBJ1-5
CASSPVEGGFEGYTF,TRBV9,TRBJ1-2
CASSSLVWEPGGSYEQYF,TRBV7-6,TRBJ2-7
CSATAVGSYNEQFF,TRBV20-1,TRBJ2-1
CASGTQGLYEKLFF,TRBV6-5,TRBJ1-4
CASRGEGTFGEQYF,TRBV5-1,TRBJ2-7
CASSQQGADTQYF,TRBV18,TRBJ2-3
CASSRTSGPETEAFF,TRBV4-1,TRBJ1-1